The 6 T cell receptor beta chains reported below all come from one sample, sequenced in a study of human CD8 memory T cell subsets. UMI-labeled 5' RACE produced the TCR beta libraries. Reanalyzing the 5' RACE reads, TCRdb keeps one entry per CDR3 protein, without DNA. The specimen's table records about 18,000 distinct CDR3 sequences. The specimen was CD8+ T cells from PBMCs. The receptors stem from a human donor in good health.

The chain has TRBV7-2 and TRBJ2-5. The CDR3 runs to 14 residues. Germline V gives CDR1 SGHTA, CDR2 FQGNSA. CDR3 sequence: CASSPDGNRETQYF.

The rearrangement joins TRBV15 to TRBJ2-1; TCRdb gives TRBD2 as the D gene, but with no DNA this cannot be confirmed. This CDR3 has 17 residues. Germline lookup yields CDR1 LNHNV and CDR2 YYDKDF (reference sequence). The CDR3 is CATSRDPGTSGTSEQFF. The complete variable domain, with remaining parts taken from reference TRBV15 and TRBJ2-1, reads DAMVIQNPRYQVTQFGKPVTLSCSQTLNHNVMYWYQQKSSQAPKLLFHYYDKDFNNEADTPDNFQSRRPNTSFCFLDIRSPGLGDTAMYLCATSRDPGTSGTSEQFFGPGTRLTVL.

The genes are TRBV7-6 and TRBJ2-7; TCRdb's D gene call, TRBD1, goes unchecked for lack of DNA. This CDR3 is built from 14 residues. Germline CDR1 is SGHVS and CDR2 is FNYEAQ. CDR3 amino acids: CASSLGQGIYEQYF.

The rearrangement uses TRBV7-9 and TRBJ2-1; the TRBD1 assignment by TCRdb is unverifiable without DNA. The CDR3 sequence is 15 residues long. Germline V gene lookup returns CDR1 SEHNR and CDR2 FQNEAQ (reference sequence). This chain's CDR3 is CASSHIEGGYNEQFF.

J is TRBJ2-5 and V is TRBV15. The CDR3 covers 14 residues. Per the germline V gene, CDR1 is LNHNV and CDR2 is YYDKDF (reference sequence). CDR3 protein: CATSRDSYQETQYF.

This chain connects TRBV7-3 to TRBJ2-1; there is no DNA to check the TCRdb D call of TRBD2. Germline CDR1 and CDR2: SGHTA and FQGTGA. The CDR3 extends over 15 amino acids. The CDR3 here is CASSLAGGQSNEQFF. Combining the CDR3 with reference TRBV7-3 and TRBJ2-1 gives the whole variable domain GAGVSQTPSNKVTEKGKYVELRCDPISGHTALYWYRQSLGQGPEFLIYFQGTGAADDSGLPNDRFFAVRPEGSVSTLKIQRTERGDSAVYLCASSLAGGQSNEQFFGPGTRLTVL.